This T cell receptor beta chain was documented in a study of T-cell memory formation after mild COVID-19. The study's findings and limits: The appearance of some responding clones in pre-infection memory suggested that cross-reactive memory joined.

This clonotype occurred a few times. The antigen is unknown. The CDR3 spans 14 residues. V lost 0 bases, J lost 4 bases, and 10 bases lay in between. Germline CDR1 and CDR2: SGHDT and YYEEEE. Researchers used 5'RACE with constant-segment primers to make TCR alpha and TCR beta cDNA libraries that carry sample barcodes and UMIs. TCRdb used MiXCR to reprocess the 5' RACE reads, holding one entry per CDR3 protein. The table lists under 250,000 distinct CDR3 sequences, 15% of them singletons. The V and J genes are TRBV5-6 and TRBJ2-5; weak D call: TRBD1 (5 bases). The source material was PBMCs or a T cell subset sorted from them (not recorded which). The sequence came from an adult woman who had mild COVID-19 (a few samples of this study predate the infection). Cell type and time point are not known. The CDR3 DNA reads as TGTGCCAGCAGCTTGGCAGGGAATGGAGAGACCCAGTACTTC. Protein sequence: CASSLAGNGETQYF.